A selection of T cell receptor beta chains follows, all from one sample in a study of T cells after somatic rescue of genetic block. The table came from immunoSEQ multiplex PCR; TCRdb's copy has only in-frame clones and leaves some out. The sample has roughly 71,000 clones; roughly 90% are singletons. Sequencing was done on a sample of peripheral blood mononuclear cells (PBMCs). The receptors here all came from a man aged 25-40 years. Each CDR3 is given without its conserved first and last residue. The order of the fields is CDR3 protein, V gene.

SVAGLAGSSYEQY | TRBV29-1
ASSTLLAEAYNEQF | TRBV5-5
ASSPTRTNNEQF | TRBV5-4
ASSQDRVWTEAF | TRBV7-2
ASSVGPPGTYEQY | TRBV9
ASSESGHSNQPQH | TRBV10-2
ASSPGGGSYEQY | TRBV7-6
ASSLGNEQF | TRBV28
ASSPPSRGLNEQF | TRBV7-8
ASRRDRVKNYGYT | TRBV28